A single sample is the source of the 32 T cell receptor beta chains below, sequenced in a study of tumor and adjacent non-tumor tissue in lung cancer. No cell sorting was done before RNA was extracted from the tissue. Three rounds of nested PCR, following a modified ARM-PCR protocol, produced the TCRbeta library. One entry per CDR3 protein, called by TCRdb with MiXCR from the multiplex PCR reads. The data contain more than 120,000 distinct CDR3 sequences, 66% of them singletons. Material for sequencing was lung tumor tissue. The receptors shown here come from a man aged 55 to 69 with small cell lung cancer.

The rearrangement uses TRBV5-1 and TRBJ1-1, with a tentative D call TRBD1 (5 bases). The CDR3 runs to 14 residues. V gave up 1 base and J gave up 6 bases, with 13 bases separating them. Germline loops: CDR1 SGHRS, CDR2 YFSETQ. The CDR3 loop reads CASSLLGRDAEAFF. The CDR3 nucleotides read TGCGCCAGCAGCTTGCTCGGCAGGGATGCTGAAGCTTTCTTT.

Notes on this clonotype: A read error may account for a junction end that differs from germline. This chain links TRBV7-9 with TRBJ2-1; 9 nucleotides align to TRBD1. Per the germline V gene, CDR1 is SEHNR and CDR2 is FQNEAQ (reference sequence). The CDR3 length is 14 residues. The CDR3 DNA reads as TGTGCCAACAGCTTAGTGGGACAGGGTGATGAGCAGTTCTTC. Translated, it gives CANSLVGQGDEQFF.

Concerning this clonotype itself: One end of the junction does not line up with germline, which may come from a read error. This rearrangement joins TRBV11-2 to TRBJ2-1; 8 bases line up with TRBD1. Germline V gives CDR1 SGHAT, CDR2 FQNNGV. The CDR3 consists of 15 residues. The CDR3 region has the DNA TGTGCCAGCAGCACCACAGGGGGTATGTACAAAGAGCATTTCTTC. This encodes CASSTTGGMYKEHFF.

Points on this clonotype: Because it lacks the conserved phenylalanine or tryptophan at the end, this CDR3 is likely a read error. The gene calls are TRBV6-1 and TRBJ2-1; TRBD2 aligns across 11 bases. The CDR3 loop spans 15 amino acids. In germline, CDR1 is MNHNS, CDR2 SASEGT. CDR3 in amino acids: CASNELAGVYSEQFL. In DNA, the CDR3 is TGTGCCAGCAATGAACTAGCGGGAGTCTATAGTGAGCAGTTCCTC.

To note about this clonotype: The junction shows a germline mismatch at one end, possibly a read error. The rearrangement links TRBV20-1 to TRBJ2-4, with D possibly being TRBD1 (5 bases). The CDR3 loop spans 15 amino acids. Germline lookup yields CDR1 DFQATT and CDR2 SNEGSKA (reference sequence). The CDR3 nucleotides are TGCAGTGCTATCCAGGGTCTCAGCATGGAAAACATTCATTACTTC. Residues: CSAIQGLSMENIHYF.

With respect to this clonotype: Likely a read error: the CDR3 ends without its conserved phenylalanine or tryptophan. The chain is built from TRBV11-1 and TRBJ2-1, with D unresolved. This CDR3 has 11 residues. Per the germline V gene, CDR1 is SGHAT and CDR2 is FQDESV (reference sequence). CDR3 sequence: CASSLNNEQFL. In DNA form, the CDR3 reads TGTGCCAGTAGCTTAAACAATGAGCAGTTCTTA.

To note about this clonotype: An end of the junction does not agree with germline; a read error may underlie this. The chain uses TRBV4-1 and TRBJ2-1; no clear D. CDR1 and CDR2 (germline): MGHRA, YSYEKL. The CDR3 spans 14 residues. In nucleotides, the CDR3 is TGTGCCAACAGCCTTTCGGCGACAAGCAATGAGCAGTTCTTC. Translation gives CANSLSATSNEQFF.

With regard to this clonotype: This could be a read error, since a much larger clone is one nucleotide away. The chain combines TRBV29-1 with TRBJ2-3; a possible D gene is TRBD2 (5 bases). Trimming left V 3 bases short and J 1 base short, with 8 bases between. Germline-derived CDR1 and CDR2 are SQVTM and ANQGSEA. The CDR3 is made up of 13 amino acids. The chain's CDR3 is CSVERACTDTQYF. For the CDR3, the DNA is TGCAGCGTTGAGAGGGCCTGCACAGATACGCAGTATTTT.

Details on this clonotype: Since a much larger clone is just one base distant, this may be a read error. The J gene is TRBJ1-5, the V gene TRBV20-1; no reliable D call. Germline loops: CDR1 DFQATT, CDR2 SNEGSKA (reference sequence). Trimming shortened V by 0 bases and J by 2 bases, and 8 bases separated the two germline ends. The CDR3 loop spans 14 amino acids. DNA for the CDR3: TGCAGTGCTAGAGATAACAGCCGCAATCAGCCCCAGCATTTT. As protein: CSARDNSRNQPQHF.

The rearrangement uses TRBV5-6 and TRBJ2-1; possibly TRBD1 or TRBD2 for D (5 bases each). The germline V gene has CDR1 SGHDT and CDR2 YYEEEE. This CDR3 has 11 residues. V lost 5 bases and J 10 bases, leaving 10 bases between the germline ends. CDR3 residues: CASSWDAEQFF. CDR3 nucleotide sequence: TGTGCCAGCAGTTGGGACGCCGAGCAGTTCTTC.

Comment on this clonotype: Possible read error: a much larger clone is one base away. This chain joins TRBV20-1 and TRBJ2-5, with no clear D. In germline, CDR1 is DFQATT, CDR2 SNEGSKA (reference sequence). The CDR3 contains 13 residues. The ends were cut back, 4 bases at V and 1 base at J, with 10 bases in the middle. The CDR3 DNA reads TGCAGTGCTATGGGCAGCCTCCAAGAGACCCAGTACTTC. Residues: CSAMGSLQETQYF.

This chain joins TRBV6-1 and TRBJ1-1; the match to TRBD1 covers 9 bases. The CDR3 runs 14 residues. V lost 3 bases, J lost 5 bases, and 4 bases stayed unmatched. From germline, CDR1 is MNHNS and CDR2 SASEGT. The CDR3 region has the DNA TGTGCCAGCAGTGAGCTAGGACAGGGGACTGAAGCTTTCTTT. Its translation: CASSELGQGTEAFF.

Notes on this clonotype: Given a much more abundant clone one base away, this may be a read error. The V gene is TRBV10-3, the J gene TRBJ1-5, with a tentative D call TRBD1 (6 bases). Germline-derived CDR1 and CDR2 are ENHRY and SYGVKD. The length of the CDR3 is 15 residues. The CDR3 coding sequence is TGTGTCATCAGTGAAGGGGGGTTCGGCAATCAGCCCCAGCATTTT. Its translation is CVISEGGFGNQPQHF.

In the case of this clonotype: The CDR3 ends on some other residue instead of the conserved phenylalanine or tryptophan, so this is likely a read error. The chain couples TRBV6-1 to TRBJ2-5; D remains ambiguous. Germline CDR1 is MNHNS and CDR2 is SASEGT. The CDR3 sequence is 12 residues long. V lost 6 bases and J lost 5, with 10 bases in between. Here the CDR3 reads CASSGLGETQYL. CDR3 DNA: TGTGCCAGCAGCGGATTAGGGGAGACCCAGTACTTA.

In its sample, this clonotype was seen once. This sequence joins TRBV5-4 and TRBJ1-2, with a tentative D call TRBD1 (6 bases). Between the trimmed V and J ends, which lost 6 bases and 1 base, there was a span of 16 bases. CDR1 and CDR2 (germline): SGHNT, YYREEE (reference sequence). There are 15 residues in the CDR3. This chain's CDR3 is CASISYRELNYGYTF. In DNA form, the CDR3 reads TGTGCCAGCATCTCTTACAGGGAACTTAACTATGGCTACACCTTC.

This chain connects TRBV5-5 to TRBJ2-7; 7 positions agree with TRBD1. Trimming at V came to 5 bases and at J to 2 bases, leaving 7 bases not matched to a gene. CDR3 length equals 14 residues. Looked up from germline, CDR1 is SGHKS and CDR2 is YYEKEE (reference sequence). DNA for the CDR3: TGTGCCAGCAGTTCGGGACAGTACGCCTACGAGCAGTACGTC. Amino acid sequence: CASSSGQYAYEQYV.

With respect to this clonotype: This may be a read error, as it is one base from a much larger clone. V usage is TRBV20-1 and J usage is TRBJ2-5; no clear D. Germline V gives CDR1 DFQATT, CDR2 SNEGSKA (reference sequence). The CDR3 is 12 amino acids. The DNA of the CDR3 is TGCAATGCTAGTCGGACCCAAGAGACCCAGTACTTC. This translates into CNASRTQETQYF.

The V call is TRBV6-5, the J call TRBJ2-7; 7 bases agree with TRBD2. This CDR3 has 15 amino acids. Germline assignment: CDR1 MNHEY and CDR2 SVGAGI. The CDR3 spells CGSRPRGGRNDEQYF. CDR3 sequence (DNA): TGTGGCAGTAGGCCCCGGGGAGGGAGAAACGACGAGCAGTACTTC.

This clonotype was counted many times. The chain uses TRBV6-1 and TRBJ2-7; D gene unclear. This CDR3 region has 14 residues. The germline V and J ends were trimmed by 2 bases and 4 bases, with 12 bases remaining between them. The germline gives CDR1 MNHNS, CDR2 SASEGT. CDR3 region: CASSEYGSPYEQYV. The DNA of the CDR3 is TGTGCCAGCAGTGAATACGGCAGTCCATACGAGCAGTACGTC.

The chain is built from TRBV6-5 and TRBJ2-3, with D unclear. Trimming pared 1 base from V and 4 bases from J, leaving 15 bases between. The CDR3 runs 16 residues. Looked up from germline, CDR1 is MNHEY and CDR2 is SVGAGI. CDR3 sequence: CASSYWSGSRADTQYF. The CDR3, as DNA: TGTGCCAGCAGTTACTGGTCCGGTTCCCGCGCAGATACGCAGTATTTT.

For this clonotype: An end of the junction differs from the germline gene, which may be a read error. The chain couples TRBV11-3 to TRBJ2-1; D may be TRBD2 (6 bases). Germline-derived CDR1 and CDR2 are SGHNT and YENEEA. This CDR3 spans 18 amino acids. CDR3: CTSSSPRHGGSSYNEQFF. CDR3 coding DNA: TGTACCAGCAGCTCCCCACGACACGGGGGTAGCTCCTACAATGAGCAGTTCTTC.

This clonotype has more than one count but fewer than ten. The chain links TRBV28 to TRBJ2-5, with D tentatively TRBD1 (6 bases). V was clipped by 5 bases and J by 5 bases, with 21 bases between them. Germline CDR1 and CDR2: MDHEN and SYDVKM. The CDR3 is 16 amino acids. The CDR3 DNA reads TGTGCCAGCAGTCCCCCCCGACAGGCACCAAGGGAGACCCAGTACTTC. As protein: CASSPPRQAPRETQYF.

On this clonotype itself: One end of the junction varies from germline; a read error may be responsible. The rearrangement uses TRBV11-2 and TRBJ2-3; unclear D gene. CDR3 size: 14 residues. Looked up from germline, CDR1 is SGHAT and CDR2 is FQNNGV. The CDR3 region is CASSPRRNTDTQCF. The CDR3 bases are TGTGCCAGCAGCCCACGCCGGAATACGGATACGCAGTGTTTT. The variable domain in full, with the rest retrieved from reference TRBV11-2 and TRBJ2-3, is EAGVAQSPRYKIIEKRQSVAFWCNPISGHATLYWYQQILGQGPKLLIQFQNNGVVDDSQLPKDRFSAERLKGVDSTLKIQPAKLEDSAVYLCASSPRRNTDTQCFGPGTRLTVL.

This clonotype came up a few times. The junction does not match germline at one end; this may be a read error. This chain joins TRBV11-2 and TRBJ2-1; D uncertain. Per germline, CDR1 SGHAT and CDR2 FQNNGV. This CDR3 is 13 amino acids long. The CDR3 spells CVSSLEQNNEQFF. For the CDR3, the DNA is TGTGTCAGCAGCTTAGAGCAGAACAATGAGCAGTTCTTC.

This clonotype was found once. With a much larger clone just one base away, this may be a read error. The chain carries TRBV29-1 and TRBJ2-3; TRBD2 matches 10 bases. Germline V gene lookup returns CDR1 SQVTM and CDR2 ANQGSEA. This CDR3 region has 15 residues. The CDR3 spells CNVAAGTSVPDTQYF. CDR3 bases: TGCAACGTTGCGGCTGGGACTAGCGTCCCAGATACGCAGTATTTT.

Notes on this clonotype: A read error may account for a junction end that differs from germline. The CDR3 region is CASSHRRDTDMQYF. The CDR3 DNA follows: TGTGCCAGTAGCCACAGGCGCGACACAGATATGCAGTATTTT. The V call is TRBV11-1, the J call TRBJ2-3; D may be TRBD1 (5 bases). Germline-derived CDR1 and CDR2 are SGHAT and FQDESV (reference sequence). The CDR3 loop spans 14 amino acids.

In regard to this clonotype: A read error may be the cause here, since a much bigger clone is one base away. This chain joins TRBV20-1 and TRBJ2-7, with 7 bases identical to TRBD2. The CDR3 covers 15 residues. Per germline, CDR1 DFQATT and CDR2 SNEGSKA (reference sequence). DNA for the CDR3: TGCAGAGCTGCTGCCGGGACTATAAACTCCTACGAGCAGTACTTC. Translated: CRAAAGTINSYEQYF.

Regarding this clonotype: Its ends do not fully match the called genes, so a read error is possible. This chain links TRBV11-2 with TRBJ2-1; perhaps TRBD2 as D (6 bases). Germline CDR1 SGHAT, CDR2 FQNNGV. This CDR3 has 12 amino acids. The CDR3 protein is CAGSFAGTLQFF. CDR3 bases: TGTGCCGGCAGCTTCGCTGGGACTCTGCAGTTTTTC.

CDR3 in amino acids: CASSLRGQGSTEAFF. For the CDR3, the DNA is TGTGCCAGCAGTTTGAGGGGACAGGGTTCGACTGAAGCTTTCTTT. V is TRBV28 and J is TRBJ1-1; 9 bases match TRBD1. Looked up from germline, CDR1 is MDHEN and CDR2 is SYDVKM. Losses at the gene ends were 3 bases for V and 5 bases for J; bases not matched to a gene: 7. CDR3 size: 15 residues.

For this clonotype: Since a much larger clone is just one base distant, this may be a read error. The rearrangement joins TRBV20-1 to TRBJ2-1; 9 nucleotides agree with TRBD2. The trim removed 6 bases at V and 5 bases at J, leaving 8 bases unmatched. This CDR3 has 14 amino acids. Germline loops: CDR1 DFQATT, CDR2 SNEGSKA (reference sequence). In nucleotides, the CDR3 is TGCAGTGCGCGCCTAGCGGGACTAAACAATGAGCAGTTCTTC. Its protein is CSARLAGLNNEQFF.

About this clonotype: A much larger clonotype is one base distant, so this may be a read error. The chain couples TRBV29-1 to TRBJ2-5; D remains ambiguous. V lost 7 bases and J lost 4, with 13 bases in between. Germline V gene sequence: CDR1 SQVTM, CDR2 ANQGSEA. The CDR3 runs 12 residues. The chain's CDR3 is CSATAFRETQYF. Written as DNA, the CDR3 is TGCAGCGCCACTGCCTTTCGAGAGACCCAGTACTTC.

The gene calls are TRBV11-3 and TRBJ2-1, with a possible D match to TRBD2 (5 bases). This CDR3 region has 18 residues. Between the trimmed V and J ends, which lost 7 bases and 2 bases, there was a span of 24 bases. In germline, CDR1 is SGHNT, CDR2 YENEEA. CDR3 loop: CASNLDGIGGDPYNEQFF. CDR3 bases: TGTGCCAGCAACTTGGACGGGATTGGCGGAGATCCCTACAATGAGCAGTTCTTC.